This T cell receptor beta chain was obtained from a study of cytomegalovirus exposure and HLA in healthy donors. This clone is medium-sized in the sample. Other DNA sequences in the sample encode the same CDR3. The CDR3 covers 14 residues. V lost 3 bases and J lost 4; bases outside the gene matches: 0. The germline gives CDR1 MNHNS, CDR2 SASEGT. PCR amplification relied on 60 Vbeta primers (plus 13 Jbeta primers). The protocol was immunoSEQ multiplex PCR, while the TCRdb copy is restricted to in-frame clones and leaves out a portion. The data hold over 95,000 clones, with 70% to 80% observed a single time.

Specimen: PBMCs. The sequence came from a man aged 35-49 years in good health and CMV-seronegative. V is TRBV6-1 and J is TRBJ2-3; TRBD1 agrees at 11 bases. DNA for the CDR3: TGTGCCAGCAGTGAGGGACAGGGGGCAGATACGCAGTATTTT. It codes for CASSEGQGADTQYF.